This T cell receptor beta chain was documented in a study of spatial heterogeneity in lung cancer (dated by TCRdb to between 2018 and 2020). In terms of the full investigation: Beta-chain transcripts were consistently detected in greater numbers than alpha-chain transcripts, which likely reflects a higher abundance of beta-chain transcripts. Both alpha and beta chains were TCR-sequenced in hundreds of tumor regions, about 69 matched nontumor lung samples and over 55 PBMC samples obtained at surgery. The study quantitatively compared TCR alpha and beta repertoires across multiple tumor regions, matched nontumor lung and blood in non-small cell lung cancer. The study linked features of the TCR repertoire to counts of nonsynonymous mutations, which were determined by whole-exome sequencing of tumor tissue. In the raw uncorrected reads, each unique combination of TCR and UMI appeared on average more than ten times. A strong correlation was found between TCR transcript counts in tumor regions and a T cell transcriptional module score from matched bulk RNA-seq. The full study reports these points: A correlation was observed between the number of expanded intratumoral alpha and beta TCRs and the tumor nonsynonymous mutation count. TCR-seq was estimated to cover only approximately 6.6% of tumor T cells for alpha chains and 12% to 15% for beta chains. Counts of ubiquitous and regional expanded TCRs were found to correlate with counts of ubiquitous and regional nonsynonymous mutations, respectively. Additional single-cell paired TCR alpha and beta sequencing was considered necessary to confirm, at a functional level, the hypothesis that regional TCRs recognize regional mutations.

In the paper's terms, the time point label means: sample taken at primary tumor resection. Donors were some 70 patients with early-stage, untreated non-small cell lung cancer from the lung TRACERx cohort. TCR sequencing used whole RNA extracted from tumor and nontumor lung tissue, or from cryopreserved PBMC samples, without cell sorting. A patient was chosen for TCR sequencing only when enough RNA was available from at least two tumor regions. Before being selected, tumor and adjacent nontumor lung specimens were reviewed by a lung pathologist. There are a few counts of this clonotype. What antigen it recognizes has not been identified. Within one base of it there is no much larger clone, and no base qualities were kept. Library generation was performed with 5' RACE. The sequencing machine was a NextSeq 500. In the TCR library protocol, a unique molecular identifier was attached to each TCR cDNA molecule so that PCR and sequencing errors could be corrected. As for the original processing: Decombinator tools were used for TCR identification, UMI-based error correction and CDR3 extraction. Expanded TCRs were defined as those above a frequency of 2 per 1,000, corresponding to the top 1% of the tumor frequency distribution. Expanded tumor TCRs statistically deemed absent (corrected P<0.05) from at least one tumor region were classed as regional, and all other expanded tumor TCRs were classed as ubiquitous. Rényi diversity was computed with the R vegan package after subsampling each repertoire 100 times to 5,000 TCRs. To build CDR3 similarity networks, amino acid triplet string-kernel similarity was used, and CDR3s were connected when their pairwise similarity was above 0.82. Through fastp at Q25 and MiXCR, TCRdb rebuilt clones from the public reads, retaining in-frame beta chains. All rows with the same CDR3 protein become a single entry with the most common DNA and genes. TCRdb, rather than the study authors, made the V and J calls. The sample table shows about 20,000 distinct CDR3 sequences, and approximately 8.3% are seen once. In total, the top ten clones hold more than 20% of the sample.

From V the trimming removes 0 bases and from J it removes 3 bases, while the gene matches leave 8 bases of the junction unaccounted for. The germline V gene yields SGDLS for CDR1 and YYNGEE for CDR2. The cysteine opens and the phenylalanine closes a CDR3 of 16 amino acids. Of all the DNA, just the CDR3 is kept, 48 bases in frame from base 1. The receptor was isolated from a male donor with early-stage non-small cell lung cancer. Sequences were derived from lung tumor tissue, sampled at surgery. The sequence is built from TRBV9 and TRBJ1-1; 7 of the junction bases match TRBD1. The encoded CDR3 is CASSVGTGNRDTEAFF. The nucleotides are TGTGCCAGCAGCGTAGGGACAGGTAACCGGGACACTGAAGCTTTCTTT. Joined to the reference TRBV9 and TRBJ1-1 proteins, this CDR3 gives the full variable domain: DSGVTQTPKHLITATGQRVTLRCSPRSGDLSVYWYQQSLDQGLQFLIQYYNGEERAKGNILERFSAQQFPDLHSELNLSSLELGDSALYFCASSVGTGNRDTEAFFGQGTRLTVV.